The T cell receptor (beta chain) described here comes from a study of CD8 T cell repertoires and HIV-1 epitope variants. Study summary: Epitopes were three Gag families plus Nef HW9 and YT9. Separate from the cultures, 1M uncultured T cells served as baseline. Notes on the study in general: Some ten TCR beta clonotypes were antigen-specific, over five apparently recognizing autologous or escape variants.

Of note for this clone: The antigen is unknown.

The CDR3 is 16 residues long. Looked up from germline, CDR1 is KGHSH and CDR2 is LQKENI. V was cut by 1 base and J by 2 bases, with 15 bases left in between. The assay was immunoSEQ multiplex PCR, and TCRdb's table has in-frame clones only and misses some. The sample includes 4,700 or so clones, 65% to 75% seen only once; the top ten take roughly 45%. The chain links TRBV18 to TRBJ2-7; the D gene is possibly TRBD1 (6 bases). Material for sequencing was cultured CD8+ T cells derived from PBMCs. The TCR was taken from a male donor with HIV. This chain's CDR3 is CASSPQFGQGPYEQYF. The CDR3 DNA reads TGTGCCAGCTCACCACAGTTTGGGCAGGGGCCCTACGAGCAGTACTTC.